This T cell receptor (beta chain) was recorded in a study of breast tumors, draining lymph nodes, adjacent tissues. Study-wide results and limits: Luminal-like breast cancer showed significantly higher tumor–nontumor repertoire similarity than basal-like. The data were judged consistent with most tumor T cells coming from lymph node and expanding in tumor. Tumor T cell lymph node origin was a supported hypothesis, not proven.

On this clonotype itself: Its antigen is not identified.

Axillary draining lymph nodes of breast cancer patients supplied the node samples. CDR3 length: 12 residues. Germline V gives CDR1 ENHRY, CDR2 SYGVKD. Trimming at V came to 6 bases and at J to 6 bases, leaving 3 bases not matched to a gene. MiXCR, run by TCRdb on the multiplex PCR reads, gives a single entry per CDR3 protein. The table records some 120,000 distinct CDR3 sequences, about 20% of them present only once. The gene calls are TRBV10-3 and TRBJ1-2, with 8 bases lining up with TRBD1. The source material was axillary lymph node tissue. The receptor's source is a female donor with breast cancer. Some clones in this sample may be carry-over from other donors' samples. The DNA for the CDR3 is TGTGCCATCAGGACAGGGGTAGATGGCTACACCTTC. Translated, it gives CAIRTGVDGYTF.